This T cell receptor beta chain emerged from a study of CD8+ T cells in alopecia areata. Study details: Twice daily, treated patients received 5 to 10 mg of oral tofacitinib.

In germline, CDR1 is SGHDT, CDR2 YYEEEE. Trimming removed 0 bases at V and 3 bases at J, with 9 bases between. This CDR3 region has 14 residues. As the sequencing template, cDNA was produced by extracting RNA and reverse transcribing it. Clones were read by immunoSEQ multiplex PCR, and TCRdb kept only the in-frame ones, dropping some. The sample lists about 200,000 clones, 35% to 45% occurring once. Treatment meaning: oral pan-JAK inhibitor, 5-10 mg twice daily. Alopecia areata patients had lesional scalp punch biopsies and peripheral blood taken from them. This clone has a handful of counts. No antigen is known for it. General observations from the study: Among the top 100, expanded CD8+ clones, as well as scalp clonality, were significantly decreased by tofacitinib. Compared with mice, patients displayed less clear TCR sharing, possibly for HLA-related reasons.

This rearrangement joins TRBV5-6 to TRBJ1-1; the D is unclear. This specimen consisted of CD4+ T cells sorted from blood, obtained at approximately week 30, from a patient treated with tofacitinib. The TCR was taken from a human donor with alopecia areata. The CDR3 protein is CASSLVVDYTEAFF. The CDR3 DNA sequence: TGTGCCAGCAGCTTGGTCGTCGATTACACTGAAGCTTTCTTT.